A selection of T cell receptor beta chains follows, all from one sample in a study of blood T cell repertoires in COVID-19. Using immunoSEQ multiplex PCR, the repertoire was profiled, and TCRdb retains in-frame clones only, with some absent. The data contain hundreds of thousands of clones, approximately 85% of them singletons. The sequenced sample consisted of PBMCs or T cells enriched from blood (not recorded which). All receptors derive from a woman between 50 and 59 years old who had recovered from COVID-19. CDR3s include the opening cysteine and the closing phenylalanine or tryptophan. The order of the fields is clone size, D gene, J gene, V gene, CDR3 protein, CDR3 DNA. The D gene is left open where the match is weak. Part of the rows lack a size; the others show once, few, many or a class for expanded clones.

clone_size: .; d_call: .; j_call: TRBJ1-1; v_call: TRBV9; cdr3_aa: CASSVMSGEGTEAFF; cdr3_nt: TGTGCCAGCAGCGTAATGTCAGGGGAGGGGACTGAAGCTTTCTTT
clone_size: .; d_call: .; j_call: TRBJ2-7; v_call: TRBV7-3; cdr3_aa: CASSLSPGLSDHEQYF; cdr3_nt: TGTGCCAGCAGCTTAAGTCCGGGACTCTCGGACCACGAGCAGTACTTC
clone_size: .; d_call: TRBD2; j_call: TRBJ2-1; v_call: TRBV24-1; cdr3_aa: CATRGTSGSPQFF; cdr3_nt: TGTGCCACCAGGGGGACTAGCGGGAGCCCGCAGTTCTTC
clone_size: once; d_call: .; j_call: TRBJ2-5; v_call: TRBV27; cdr3_aa: CASSNRESETQYF; cdr3_nt: TGTGCCAGCAGTAACAGAGAGAGTGAGACCCAGTACTTC
clone_size: .; d_call: TRBD1; j_call: TRBJ2-3; v_call: TRBV6-5; cdr3_aa: CASSYGEGARRDTQYF; cdr3_nt: TGTGCCAGCAGTTACGGAGAGGGGGCAAGACGGGATACGCAGTATTTT
clone_size: once; d_call: TRBD1; j_call: TRBJ2-1; v_call: TRBV5-8; cdr3_aa: CASSLGTGGAYNEQFF; cdr3_nt: TGTGCCAGCAGCTTGGGGACAGGGGGCGCTTACAATGAGCAGTTCTTC
clone_size: .; d_call: TRBD1; j_call: TRBJ1-2; v_call: TRBV27; cdr3_aa: CASKRLGDRDYGYTF; cdr3_nt: TGTGCCAGCAAACGTCTTGGGGACAGGGACTATGGCTACACCTTC
clone_size: once; d_call: .; j_call: TRBJ1-2; v_call: TRBV19; cdr3_aa: CASTPTGGGYGYTF; cdr3_nt: TGTGCCAGTACCCCGACGGGGGGGGGCTATGGCTACACCTTC
clone_size: .; d_call: TRBD1; j_call: TRBJ1-1; v_call: TRBV6-5; cdr3_aa: CASSSPTGATEAFF; cdr3_nt: TGTGCCAGCAGTTCCCCGACAGGGGCAACTGAAGCTTTCTTT
clone_size: .; d_call: TRBD2; j_call: TRBJ2-1; v_call: TRBV5-1; cdr3_aa: CASSLKLRTSGGGNEQFF; cdr3_nt: TGCGCCAGCAGCTTAAAACTGCGGACTAGCGGGGGCGGGAATGAGCAGTTCTTC
clone_size: .; d_call: .; j_call: TRBJ1-5; v_call: TRBV6-5; cdr3_aa: CASSPGGGNQPQHF; cdr3_nt: TGTGCCAGCAGCCCCGGAGGTGGCAATCAGCCCCAGCATTTT
clone_size: .; d_call: .; j_call: TRBJ1-2; v_call: TRBV6-5; cdr3_aa: CASTFGRDYGYTF; cdr3_nt: TGTGCCAGCACCTTCGGTCGGGACTATGGCTACACCTTC
clone_size: .; d_call: .; j_call: TRBJ2-3; v_call: TRBV28; cdr3_aa: CASSFSPDEEGTDTQYF; cdr3_nt: TGTGCCAGCAGTTTCAGCCCAGATGAAGAGGGCACAGATACGCAGTATTTT
clone_size: .; d_call: .; j_call: TRBJ2-1; v_call: TRBV3-1/TRBV3-2; cdr3_aa: CASSPRSGRAYNEQFF; cdr3_nt: TGTGCCAGCAGCCCCCGGTCAGGGCGAGCCTACAATGAGCAGTTCTTC
clone_size: .; d_call: .; j_call: TRBJ1-5; v_call: TRBV4-1; cdr3_aa: CASSQGGSGNQPQHF; cdr3_nt: TGCGCCAGCAGCCAAGGAGGGTCCGGCAATCAGCCCCAGCATTTT
clone_size: .; d_call: .; j_call: TRBJ2-1; v_call: TRBV28; cdr3_aa: CASSSWRTYNEQFF; cdr3_nt: TGTGCCAGCAGTTCCTGGCGGACCTACAATGAGCAGTTCTTC
clone_size: .; d_call: TRBD2; j_call: TRBJ2-7; v_call: TRBV18; cdr3_aa: CASSPPSGGSYEQYF; cdr3_nt: TGTGCCAGCTCACCACCGAGCGGGGGCTCCTACGAGCAGTACTTC
clone_size: .; d_call: .; j_call: TRBJ2-7; v_call: TRBV7-3; cdr3_aa: CASSLRGNPPYEQYF; cdr3_nt: TGTGCCAGCAGCTTAAGAGGCAATCCCCCCTACGAGCAGTACTTC
clone_size: .; d_call: .; j_call: TRBJ1-6; v_call: TRBV6-5; cdr3_aa: CASSYSIRGGSPLHF; cdr3_nt: TGTGCCAGCAGTTACTCGATCAGGGGTGGGTCACCCCTCCACTTT
clone_size: .; d_call: .; j_call: TRBJ2-3; v_call: TRBV9; cdr3_aa: CASSVGGVSTDTQYF; cdr3_nt: TGTGCCAGCAGCGTAGGCGGGGTTAGCACAGATACGCAGTATTTT
clone_size: once; d_call: .; j_call: TRBJ2-7; v_call: TRBV5-4; cdr3_aa: CASSSDVQGPYEQYF; cdr3_nt: TGTGCCAGCAGCTCGGACGTCCAGGGGCCCTACGAGCAGTACTTC
clone_size: .; d_call: TRBD1; j_call: TRBJ1-4; v_call: TRBV24-1; cdr3_aa: CATYDRGEKLFF; cdr3_nt: TGTGCCACCTACGACAGGGGTGAAAAACTGTTTTTT
clone_size: .; d_call: .; j_call: TRBJ2-7; v_call: TRBV5-1; cdr3_aa: CASSPDGGSGEQYF; cdr3_nt: TGCGCCAGCAGCCCGGATGGGGGGTCAGGGGAGCAGTACTTC
clone_size: .; d_call: .; j_call: TRBJ2-3; v_call: TRBV24-1; cdr3_aa: CATSDWGFGAITDTQYF; cdr3_nt: TGTGCCACCAGTGATTGGGGTTTTGGGGCAATCACAGATACGCAGTATTTT
clone_size: .; d_call: .; j_call: TRBJ2-5; v_call: TRBV6-5; cdr3_aa: CASRRTGGVRETQYF; cdr3_nt: TGTGCCAGCAGAAGAACAGGGGGGGTACGGGAGACCCAGTACTTC
clone_size: .; d_call: .; j_call: TRBJ1-6; v_call: TRBV27; cdr3_aa: CASSLGQGKGAPLHF; cdr3_nt: TGTGCCAGCAGTTTAGGCCAGGGGAAGGGGGCACCCCTCCACTTT
clone_size: .; d_call: TRBD1; j_call: TRBJ2-6; v_call: TRBV5-1; cdr3_aa: CASGTGNSGANVLTF; cdr3_nt: TGCGCCAGTGGGACAGGGAACTCTGGGGCCAACGTCCTGACTTTC
clone_size: once; d_call: TRBD2; j_call: TRBJ2-3; v_call: TRBV6-1; cdr3_aa: CASSGGGLAGGPTDTQYF; cdr3_nt: TGTGCCAGCAGTGGCGGCGGACTAGCGGGGGGGCCTACAGATACGCAGTATTTT
clone_size: .; d_call: TRBD1; j_call: TRBJ2-5; v_call: TRBV9; cdr3_aa: CASSVATGGRVGRETQYF; cdr3_nt: TGTGCCAGCAGCGTAGCTACAGGGGGCAGGGTGGGTCGAGAGACCCAGTACTTC
clone_size: few; d_call: .; j_call: TRBJ2-7; v_call: TRBV5-4; cdr3_aa: CASSYQGLVGEQYF; cdr3_nt: TGTGCCAGCAGCTACCAGGGACTCGTAGGCGAGCAGTACTTC
clone_size: .; d_call: TRBD1; j_call: TRBJ2-5; v_call: TRBV5-1; cdr3_aa: CASSSTGTGGLGETQYF; cdr3_nt: TGCGCCAGCAGCTCGACCGGGACAGGGGGCCTAGGAGAGACCCAGTACTTC
clone_size: .; d_call: .; j_call: TRBJ2-2; v_call: TRBV27; cdr3_aa: CASSRGFTGELFF; cdr3_nt: TGTGCCAGCTCAAGGGGCTTCACCGGGGAGCTGTTTTTT
clone_size: .; d_call: .; j_call: TRBJ1-1; v_call: TRBV6-2/TRBV6-3; cdr3_aa: CASSYVQLGSRYTEAFF; cdr3_nt: TGTGCCAGCAGTTACGTTCAGTTGGGCTCTCGATACACTGAAGCTTTCTTT
clone_size: .; d_call: .; j_call: TRBJ2-7; v_call: TRBV11-2; cdr3_aa: CASSSAREQYF; cdr3_nt: TGTGCCAGCAGCTCCGCGCGCGAGCAGTACTTC
clone_size: .; d_call: TRBD2; j_call: TRBJ2-1; v_call: TRBV7-2; cdr3_aa: CASSPPGTSGGLEQFF; cdr3_nt: TGTGCCAGCAGCCCCCCCGGGACTAGCGGGGGTCTTGAGCAGTTCTTC
clone_size: once; d_call: .; j_call: TRBJ2-3; v_call: TRBV7-2; cdr3_aa: CASSSGGLARAGTDTQYF; cdr3_nt: TGTGCCAGCAGCTCTGGAGGGCTAGCTCGGGCTGGCACAGATACGCAGTATTTT
clone_size: once; d_call: TRBD2; j_call: TRBJ2-7; v_call: TRBV27; cdr3_aa: CASSEAGTTLYEQYF; cdr3_nt: TGTGCCAGCAGTGAAGCCGGGACTACCCTCTACGAGCAGTACTTC
clone_size: .; d_call: .; j_call: TRBJ2-1; v_call: TRBV19; cdr3_aa: CASSLQVIGGNEQFF; cdr3_nt: TGTGCCAGTAGTTTACAGGTTATTGGGGGGAATGAGCAGTTCTTC
clone_size: .; d_call: TRBD2; j_call: TRBJ2-7; v_call: TRBV3-1/TRBV3-2; cdr3_aa: CASSHDPPYGRERGGSYEQYF; cdr3_nt: TGTGCCAGCAGCCACGATCCGCCCTATGGGAGGGAGCGGGGGGGGTCCTACGAGCAGTACTTC
clone_size: .; d_call: TRBD2; j_call: TRBJ2-5; v_call: TRBV15; cdr3_aa: CATSSPGGGQETQYF; cdr3_nt: TGTGCCACCAGCAGCCCGGGGGGAGGCCAAGAGACCCAGTACTTC
clone_size: .; d_call: TRBD1; j_call: TRBJ1-1; v_call: TRBV7-8; cdr3_aa: CASSVGQGYTEAFF; cdr3_nt: TGTGCCAGCAGCGTGGGACAGGGGTACACTGAAGCTTTCTTT
clone_size: .; d_call: .; j_call: TRBJ1-2; v_call: TRBV12-3/TRBV12-4; cdr3_aa: CATSAGYGYTF; cdr3_nt: TGTGCCACTTCGGCAGGGTATGGCTACACCTTC
clone_size: .; d_call: TRBD2; j_call: TRBJ2-1; v_call: TRBV7-3; cdr3_aa: CASSSTSGSYNEQFF; cdr3_nt: TGTGCCAGCAGCTCGACTAGCGGGAGCTACAATGAGCAGTTCTTC
clone_size: .; d_call: .; j_call: TRBJ1-2; v_call: TRBV28; cdr3_aa: CASRQTANYGYTF; cdr3_nt: TGTGCCAGCCGACAGACAGCTAACTATGGCTACACCTTC
clone_size: .; d_call: .; j_call: TRBJ1-2; v_call: TRBV3-1/TRBV3-2; cdr3_aa: CASSQGGGAIYGYTF; cdr3_nt: TGTGCCAGCAGCCAAGGGGGGGGCGCCATCTATGGCTACACCTTC
clone_size: .; d_call: TRBD1; j_call: TRBJ2-1; v_call: TRBV2; cdr3_aa: CASWGPGQGVNEQFF; cdr3_nt: TGTGCCAGCTGGGGTCCGGGACAGGGCGTAAATGAGCAGTTCTTC
clone_size: .; d_call: .; j_call: TRBJ1-2; v_call: TRBV27; cdr3_aa: CASSLSPGIDYGYTF; cdr3_nt: TGTGCCAGCAGTTTAAGCCCGGGTATCGACTATGGCTACACCTTC
clone_size: once; d_call: .; j_call: TRBJ2-3; v_call: TRBV11-2; cdr3_aa: CASSLAGLNTDTQYF; cdr3_nt: TGTGCCAGCAGCTTAGCGGGACTGAACACAGATACGCAGTATTTT